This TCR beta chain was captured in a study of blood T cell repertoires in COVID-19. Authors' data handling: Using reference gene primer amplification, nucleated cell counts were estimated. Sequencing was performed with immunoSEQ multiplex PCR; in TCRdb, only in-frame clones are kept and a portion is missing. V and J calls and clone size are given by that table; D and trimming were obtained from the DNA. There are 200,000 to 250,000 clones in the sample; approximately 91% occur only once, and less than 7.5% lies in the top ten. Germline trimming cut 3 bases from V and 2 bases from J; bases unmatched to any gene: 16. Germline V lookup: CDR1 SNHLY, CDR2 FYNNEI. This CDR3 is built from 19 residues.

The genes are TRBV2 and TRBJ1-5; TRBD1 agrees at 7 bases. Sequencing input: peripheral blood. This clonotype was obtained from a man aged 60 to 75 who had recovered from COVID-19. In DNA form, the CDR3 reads TGTGCCAGCAGTGACATGCAAAGAATGCTCGGGACAGGCAATCAGCCCCAGCATTTT. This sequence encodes CASSDMQRMLGTGNQPQHF.